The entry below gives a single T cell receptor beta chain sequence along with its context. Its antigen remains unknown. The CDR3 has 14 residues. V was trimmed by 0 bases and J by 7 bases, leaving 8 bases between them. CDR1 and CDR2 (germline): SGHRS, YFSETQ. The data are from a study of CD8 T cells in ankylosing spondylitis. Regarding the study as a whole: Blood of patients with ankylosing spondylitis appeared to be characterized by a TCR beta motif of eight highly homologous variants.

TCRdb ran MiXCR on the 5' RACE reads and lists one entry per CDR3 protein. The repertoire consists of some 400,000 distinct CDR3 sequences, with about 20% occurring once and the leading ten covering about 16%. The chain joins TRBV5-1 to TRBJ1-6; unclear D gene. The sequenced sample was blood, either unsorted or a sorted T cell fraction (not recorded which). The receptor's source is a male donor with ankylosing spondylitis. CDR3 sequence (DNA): TGCGCCAGCAGCTTGGGACGGGTGAATTCACCCCTCCACTTT. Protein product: CASSLGRVNSPLHF.